The 14 T cell receptor beta chains below come from one sample, sequenced in a study of blood T cell repertoires in COVID-19. Sequencing used immunoSEQ multiplex PCR; TCRdb keeps in-frame clones, though not all of them. The data show over 250,000 clones, around 84% seen once. The sample consisted of peripheral blood. The receptor set was obtained from a human donor with COVID-19, enrolled during active disease. The donor label of this sample is uncertain.

V usage is TRBV10-3 and J usage is TRBJ2-2; weak D call: TRBD2 (5 bases). Trimming left V 4 bases short and J 3 bases short, with 12 bases between. The CDR3 spans 15 residues. Germline V gene lookup returns CDR1 ENHRY and CDR2 SYGVKD. The CDR3 sequence: CAISVSEGDTGELFF. The DNA of the CDR3 is TGTGCCATCAGTGTAAGTGAGGGCGACACCGGGGAGCTGTTTTTT.

V gene TRBV7-9 combines with J gene TRBJ1-3; possibly TRBD1 for D (6 bases). The V gene's germline CDR1 is SEHNR and CDR2 FQNEAQ (reference sequence). This CDR3 is built from 17 residues. V was shortened by 0 bases and J by 5 bases, with 17 bases between the two germline ends. This CDR3 reads CASSLASLDSSRNTIYF. The CDR3, as DNA: TGTGCCAGCAGCTTAGCGTCTCTGGACAGTAGTAGAAACACCATATATTTT.

The chain recombines TRBV7-2 with TRBJ2-2; D possibly corresponds to TRBD2 (6 bases). V was pared by 4 bases and J by 3 bases, with 12 bases between. In germline, CDR1 is SGHTA, CDR2 FQGNSA. CDR3 size: 15 residues. The CDR3 region has the DNA TGTGCCAGCAGCTCCCTCGGGGGTGACACCGGGGAGCTGTTTTTT. It translates to CASSSLGGDTGELFF. The whole variable domain, filled in from reference TRBV7-2 and TRBJ2-2, reads GAGVSQSPSNKVTEKGKDVELRCDPISGHTALYWYRQSLGQGLEFLIYFQGNSAPDKSGLPSDRFSAERTGGSVSTLTIQRTQQEDSAVYLCASSSLGGDTGELFFGEGSRLTVL.

The V and J genes are TRBV5-5 and TRBJ2-2; D gene unclear. This CDR3 contains 15 residues. With 4 bases removed from V and 0 bases from J, the gap between germline ends came to 10 bases. CDR1 and CDR2 from the germline V gene are SGHKS and YYEKEE (reference sequence). The CDR3 spells CASSQNTANTGELFF. DNA for the CDR3: TGTGCCAGCAGCCAAAATACAGCGAACACCGGGGAGCTGTTTTTT.

This clone was counted a few times. V is TRBV4-2 and J is TRBJ2-7; tentative D call: TRBD2 (5 bases). The V end was cut by 1 base, the J end by 3 bases, with 13 bases between. The CDR3 is 15 residues long. Per the germline V gene, CDR1 is LGHNA and CDR2 is YNFKEQ. The CDR3 sequence: CASSQVEGSNYEQYF. In DNA, the CDR3 is TGTGCCAGCAGCCAAGTCGAGGGATCCAACTACGAGCAGTACTTC.

This rearrangement joins TRBV19 to TRBJ1-5; TRBD1 aligns across 8 bases. The germline V gene has CDR1 LNHDA and CDR2 SQIVND (reference sequence). Trimming took 10 bases from V and 1 from J; bases not matched to a gene: 3. The CDR3 sequence is 13 residues long. The CDR3 region is CATRDRSNQPQHF. The CDR3 DNA reads TGTGCCACCCGGGACAGGAGCAATCAGCCCCAGCATTTT.

The chain links TRBV28 to TRBJ2-7; 7 bases align to TRBD2. The trim removed 4 bases at V and 6 bases at J, leaving 12 bases unmatched. There are 15 residues in the CDR3. Germline V gene data show CDR1 as MDHEN and CDR2 as SYDVKM. This CDR3 reads CASSSSGEGSSEQYF. In nucleotides, the CDR3 is TGTGCCAGCAGTTCCTCGGGGGAGGGTTCATCCGAGCAGTACTTC.

The CDR3 DNA reads TGTGCCAGCAGCCCCCTAGCGGGAGGGCCGAAAGTATGGAGCACAGATACGCAGTATTTT. Protein: CASSPLAGGPKVWSTDTQYF. J is TRBJ2-3 and V is TRBV7-3; 12 bases map to TRBD2. Unmatched junction bases numbered 15, after V lost 5 bases and J lost 0 bases. Germline V lookup: CDR1 SGHTA, CDR2 FQGTGA. There are 20 residues in the CDR3.

V is TRBV6-5 and J is TRBJ1-2, with 7 bases lining up with TRBD1. The V segment lost 7 bases and the J segment 9 bases; nucleotides outside the gene matches: 11. CDR3 length equals 13 residues. Germline CDR1 MNHEY, CDR2 SVGAGI. The CDR3 nucleotides are TGTGCCAGCACCTGGGGACAGCAGATTAGCTACACCTTC. Protein sequence: CASTWGQQISYTF.

This clone was found once. The genes are TRBV25-1 and TRBJ1-2; no firm D call. The V end was cut by 0 bases, the J end by 5 bases, with 22 bases between. The CDR3 runs 18 residues. Germline CDR1 reads MGHDK; CDR2 reads SYGVNS. The chain's CDR3 is CASSEYLYDELSGYGYTF. The CDR3 DNA follows: TGTGCCAGCAGTGAATATCTCTACGACGAGCTTTCGGGGTATGGCTACACCTTC.

The sample holds a few counts of this clone. The CDR3 DNA reads as TGTGCCATCAGTGAGGAGGGAATAAACTATGGCTACACCTTC. Translating it yields CAISEEGINYGYTF. The genes are TRBV10-3 and TRBJ1-2; D is ambiguous. The germline V and J ends were trimmed by 2 bases and 2 bases, with 9 bases remaining between them. Germline values: CDR1 ENHRY, CDR2 SYGVKD. CDR3 length: 14 residues.

J is TRBJ1-1 and V is TRBV9, with 9 bases fitting TRBD1. After removal of 3 bases from V and 3 bases from J, the junction contained 6 bases not matched to a gene. The CDR3 runs 15 residues. CDR1 is SGDLS, CDR2 YYNGEE, per germline. This CDR3 reads CASSAITGGYTEAFF. The CDR3 DNA is TGTGCCAGCAGCGCCATAACAGGGGGCTACACTGAAGCTTTCTTT. Drawing the rest from reference TRBV9 and TRBJ1-1, the complete variable domain is DSGVTQTPKHLITATGQRVTLRCSPRSGDLSVYWYQQSLDQGLQFLIQYYNGEERAKGNILERFSAQQFPDLHSELNLSSLELGDSALYFCASSAITGGYTEAFFGQGTRLTVV.

This clone was seen ten or more times. The gene calls are TRBV7-9 and TRBJ1-5; no clear D gene. From germline, CDR1 is SEHNR and CDR2 FQNEAQ (reference sequence). Trimming shortened V by 5 bases and J by 2 bases, and 10 bases separated the two germline ends. The CDR3 consists of 14 residues. CDR3: CASSRSTGNQPQHF. The CDR3 region has the DNA TGTGCCAGCAGCCGAAGTACAGGCAATCAGCCCCAGCATTTT. Combining the CDR3 with reference TRBV7-9 and TRBJ1-5 gives the whole variable domain DTGVSQNPRHKITKRGQNVTFRCDPISEHNRLYWYRQTLGQGPEFLTYFQNEAQLEKSRLLSDRFSAERPKGSFSTLEIQRTEQGDSAMYLCASSRSTGNQPQHFGDGTRLSIL.

The V and J genes are TRBV5-4 and TRBJ2-5, with 9 bases lining up with TRBD1. The J segment lost 5 bases and the V segment lost 3 bases, leaving 5 bases of the junction unmatched. Per germline, CDR1 SGHNT and CDR2 YYREEE (reference sequence). This CDR3 region has 14 residues. CDR3 coding DNA: TGTGCCAGCAGCTCGACAGGGGGTCTGGAGACCCAGTACTTC. Its translation: CASSSTGGLETQYF.